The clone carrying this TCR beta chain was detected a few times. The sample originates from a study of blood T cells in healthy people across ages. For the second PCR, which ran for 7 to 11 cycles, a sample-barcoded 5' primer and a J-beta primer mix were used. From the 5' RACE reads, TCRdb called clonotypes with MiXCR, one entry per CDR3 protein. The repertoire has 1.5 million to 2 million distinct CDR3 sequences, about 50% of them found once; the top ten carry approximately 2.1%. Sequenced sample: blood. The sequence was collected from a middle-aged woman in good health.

Here the CDR3 reads CATSGQGKGYEQYF. For the CDR3, the DNA is TGTGCCACCAGCGGACAGGGGAAGGGTTACGAGCAGTACTTC. The chain carries TRBV24-1 and TRBJ2-7; 9 nucleotides line up with TRBD1. After removal of 7 bases from V and 4 bases from J, the junction contained 7 bases not matched to a gene. The germline CDR1 and CDR2 sequences are KGHDR and SFDVKD. The CDR3 is made up of 14 amino acids.